Listed below are T cell receptor beta chains from one sample, sequenced in a study of blood T cell repertoires in COVID-19. Profiling relied on immunoSEQ multiplex PCR, and the TCRdb table lists in-frame clones only, not all of them. The sample includes 200,000 to 250,000 clones, more than 80% of them seen just once. Sequenced: peripheral blood. All receptors derive from a woman older than 75 with COVID-19, enrolled during active disease. Each CDR3 is given with its conserved first and last residue. The D gene is left open where the match is weak. Part of the rows lack a size; the others show once, few, many or a class for expanded clones.

CDR3 length	clone size	V gene	D gene	J gene	CDR3 protein	CDR3 DNA
13	NA	TRBV3-1/TRBV3-2	NA	TRBJ2-1	CASSQGEALEQFF	TGTGCCAGCAGCCAAGGTGAAGCCCTTGAGCAGTTCTTC
15	NA	TRBV7-8	NA	TRBJ2-6	CASSLGAGGANVLTF	TGTGCCAGCAGCTTAGGGGCTGGAGGGGCCAACGTCCTGACTTTC
16	NA	TRBV3-1/TRBV3-2	TRBD1	TRBJ2-2	CASSHRPGTGSGELFF	TGTGCCAGCAGCCACAGACCGGGGACAGGCTCCGGGGAGCTGTTTTTT
12	NA	TRBV3-1/TRBV3-2	NA	TRBJ1-1	CASSEAGGKAFF	TGTGCCAGCAGCGAAGCGGGGGGTAAAGCTTTCTTT
12	NA	TRBV3-1/TRBV3-2	NA	TRBJ2-4	CASSHTPSVQYF	TGTGCCAGCAGCCATACACCTAGCGTTCAGTACTTC
15	NA	TRBV19	TRBD1	TRBJ1-6	CASSRQGVRNSPLHF	TGTGCCAGTAGTCGGCAGGGGGTGCGTAATTCACCCCTCCACTTT
14	NA	TRBV6-1	NA	TRBJ2-3	CASSEGLLGGTQYF	TGTGCCAGCAGTGAAGGACTATTGGGGGGTACGCAGTATTTT
16	few	TRBV6-1	NA	TRBJ2-7	CASSENLVAPRNEQYF	TGTGCCAGCAGTGAAAACCTAGTCGCCCCCCGGAACGAGCAGTACTTC
14	NA	TRBV5-5	NA	TRBJ1-1	CASGRAGMNTEAFF	TGTGCCAGTGGGCGCGCAGGGATGAACACTGAAGCTTTCTTT
16	NA	TRBV4-1	TRBD2	TRBJ2-3	CASSSHNPGGADTQYF	TGCGCCAGCAGCTCGCACAACCCGGGGGGGGCAGATACGCAGTATTTT
15	NA	TRBV3-1/TRBV3-2	NA	TRBJ2-7	CASSHAPTQGYEQYF	TGTGCCAGCAGCCACGCCCCAACTCAGGGCTACGAGCAGTACTTC
15	NA	TRBV5-1	TRBD2	TRBJ2-1	CASSRGVAGVPEQFF	TGCGCCAGCAGCAGGGGGGTAGCGGGAGTGCCCGAGCAGTTCTTC
13	NA	TRBV6-6	NA	TRBJ1-2	CASNTGGGYGYTF	TGTGCCAGCAATACCGGGGGGGGCTATGGCTACACCTTC
13	NA	TRBV5-6	NA	TRBJ2-5	CASSLASEETQYF	TGTGCCAGCAGCTTGGCTAGCGAAGAGACCCAGTACTTC
15	NA	TRBV3-1/TRBV3-2	NA	TRBJ1-2	CASSQAAGGDYGYTF	TGTGCCAGCAGCCAAGCCGCCGGGGGGGACTATGGCTACACCTTC
14	NA	TRBV28	TRBD1	TRBJ1-4	CASSSGTGAEKLFF	TGTGCCAGCAGTTCAGGGACAGGGGCCGAAAAACTGTTTTTT
13	once	TRBV7-9	NA	TRBJ1-3	CAFRGYSGNTIYF	TGTGCTTTTAGGGGGTACTCTGGAAACACCATATATTTT
15	NA	TRBV10-2	NA	TRBJ1-6	CASSEDRPLFSPLHF	TGCGCCAGCAGTGAGGACAGGCCCCTATTTTCACCCCTCCACTTT
16	NA	TRBV7-9	TRBD2	TRBJ2-1	CASSLAGLAANNEQFF	TGTGCCAGCAGCTTAGCGGGACTAGCGGCAAACAATGAGCAGTTCTTC
10	NA	TRBV20-1	NA	TRBJ1-6	CSAITGNLHF	TGCAGTGCTATAACAGGGAACCTCCACTTT
13	NA	TRBV7-3	NA	TRBJ2-4	CASSLGTGEVQYF	TGTGCCAGCAGCTTGGGCACCGGGGAGGTTCAGTACTTC
13	NA	TRBV11-3	NA	TRBJ1-1	CASSSARNSEAFF	TGTGCCAGCAGCTCAGCCAGGAACTCTGAAGCTTTCTTT
13	NA	TRBV6-5	TRBD2	TRBJ2-1	CASSGRSGDEQFF	TGTGCCAGCAGCGGGAGGTCGGGCGATGAGCAGTTCTTC
17	NA	TRBV28	TRBD1	TRBJ1-1	CASSPLQGLAGGTEAFF	TGTGCCAGCAGTCCACTACAGGGGCTAGCGGGGGGCACTGAAGCTTTCTTT
13	few	TRBV6-5	TRBD1	TRBJ1-1	CASQTGNSAEAFF	TGTGCCAGCCAGACAGGGAATAGTGCTGAAGCTTTCTTT
14	NA	TRBV7-2	NA	TRBJ2-7	CASSLVVHPGEQYF	TGTGCCAGCAGCTTAGTGGTCCATCCGGGGGAGCAGTACTTC
14	NA	TRBV25-1	NA	TRBJ2-2	CASSTSGVTGELFF	TGTGCCAGCAGTACATCAGGGGTCACCGGGGAGCTGTTTTTT
15	NA	TRBV2	NA	TRBJ1-3	CASTSRVGPGNTIYF	TGTGCCAGCACGAGCAGGGTAGGGCCGGGAAACACCATATATTTT
14	NA	TRBV2	TRBD1	TRBJ1-4	CASSGITGGAELFF	TGTGCCAGCAGCGGTATAACAGGGGGGGCTGAACTGTTTTTT
16	NA	TRBV3-1/TRBV3-2	TRBD2	TRBJ2-1	CASSPRTSGVYNEQFF	TGTGCCAGCAGCCCCCGGACTAGCGGGGTATACAATGAGCAGTTCTTC
14	NA	TRBV5-1	NA	TRBJ1-3	CASSPRGTGNTIYF	TGCGCCAGCAGCCCCCGCGGTACTGGAAACACCATATATTTT
18	NA	TRBV5-1	TRBD1	TRBJ2-5	CASSLAPSGTAQQETQYF	TGCGCCAGCAGCTTAGCGCCTTCCGGGACAGCACAACAAGAGACCCAGTACTTC
13	NA	TRBV28	NA	TRBJ1-2	CASRPGGYYGYTF	TGTGCCAGCCGGCCCGGCGGGTACTATGGCTACACCTTC
17	NA	TRBV15	TRBD1	TRBJ1-5	CATSRSDRSYSNQPQHF	TGTGCCACCAGCAGATCGGACAGGAGCTATAGCAATCAGCCCCAGCATTTT
13	few	TRBV5-1	NA	TRBJ1-3	CASSGTGGNTIYF	TGCGCCAGCAGCGGAACGGGGGGAAACACCATATATTTT
16	NA	TRBV4-1	TRBD2	TRBJ2-3	CASSQDGRGGRGTQYF	TGCGCCAGCAGCCAAGATGGCCGGGGGGGCCGAGGGACGCAGTATTTT